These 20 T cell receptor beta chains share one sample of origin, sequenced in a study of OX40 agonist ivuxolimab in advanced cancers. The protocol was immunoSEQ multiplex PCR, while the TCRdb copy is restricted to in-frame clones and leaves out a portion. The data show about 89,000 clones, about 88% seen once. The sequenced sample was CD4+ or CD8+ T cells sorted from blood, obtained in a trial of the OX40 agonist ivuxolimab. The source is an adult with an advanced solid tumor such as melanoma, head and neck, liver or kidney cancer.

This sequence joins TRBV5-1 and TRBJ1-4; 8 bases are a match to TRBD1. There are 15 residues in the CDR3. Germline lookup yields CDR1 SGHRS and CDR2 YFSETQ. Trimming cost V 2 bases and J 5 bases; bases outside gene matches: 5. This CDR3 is CASSLRQGTNEKLFF. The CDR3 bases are TGCGCCAGCAGCTTAAGACAGGGGACCAATGAAAAACTGTTTTTT.

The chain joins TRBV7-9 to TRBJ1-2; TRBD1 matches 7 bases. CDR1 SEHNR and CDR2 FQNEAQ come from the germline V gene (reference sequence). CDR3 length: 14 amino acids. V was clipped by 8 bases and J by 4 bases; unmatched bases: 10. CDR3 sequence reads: CASRQTGRGYGYTF. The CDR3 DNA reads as TGTGCCAGCCGACAGACAGGGAGGGGCTATGGCTACACCTTC.

CDR3 in DNA: TGTGCCAGTAGCGAACTAGCGGGGGATTACAATGAGCAGTTCTTC. This codes for CASSELAGDYNEQFF. The chain is built from TRBV19 and TRBJ2-1; 11 bases are shared with TRBD2. V gave up 6 bases and J gave up 4 bases; unmatched junction bases: 5. CDR1 LNHDA and CDR2 SQIVND come from the germline V gene (reference sequence). The CDR3 has 15 amino acids. Combining the CDR3 with reference TRBV19 and TRBJ2-1 gives the whole variable domain DGGITQSPKYLFRKEGQNVTLSCEQNLNHDAMYWYRQDPGQGLRLIYYSQIVNDFQKGDIAEGYSVSREKKESFPLTVTSAQKNPTAFYLCASSELAGDYNEQFFGPGTRLTVL.

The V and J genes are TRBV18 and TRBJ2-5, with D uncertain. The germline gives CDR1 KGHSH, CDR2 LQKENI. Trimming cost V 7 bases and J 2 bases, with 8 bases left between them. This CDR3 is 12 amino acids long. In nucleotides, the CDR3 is TGTGCCAGCTGTTTGGAACAAGAGACCCAGTACTTC. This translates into CASCLEQETQYF.

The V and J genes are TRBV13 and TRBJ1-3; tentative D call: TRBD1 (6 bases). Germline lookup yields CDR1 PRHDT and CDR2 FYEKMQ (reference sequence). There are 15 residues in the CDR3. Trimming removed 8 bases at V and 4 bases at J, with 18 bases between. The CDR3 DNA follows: TGTGCCAGCGGGTCGGGGGCAGCGAGGGGAAACACCATATATTTT. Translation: CASGSGAARGNTIYF.

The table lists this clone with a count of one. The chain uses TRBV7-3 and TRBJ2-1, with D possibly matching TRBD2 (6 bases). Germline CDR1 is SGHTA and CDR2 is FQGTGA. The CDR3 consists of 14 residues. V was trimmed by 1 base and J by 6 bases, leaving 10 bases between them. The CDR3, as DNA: TGTGCCAGCAGCTTAAGACTAGACTTCAATGAGCAGTTCTTC. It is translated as CASSLRLDFNEQFF. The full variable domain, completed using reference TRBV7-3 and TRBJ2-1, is GAGVSQTPSNKVTEKGKYVELRCDPISGHTALYWYRQSLGQGPEFLIYFQGTGAADDSGLPNDRFFAVRPEGSVSTLKIQRTERGDSAVYLCASSLRLDFNEQFFGPGTRLTVL.

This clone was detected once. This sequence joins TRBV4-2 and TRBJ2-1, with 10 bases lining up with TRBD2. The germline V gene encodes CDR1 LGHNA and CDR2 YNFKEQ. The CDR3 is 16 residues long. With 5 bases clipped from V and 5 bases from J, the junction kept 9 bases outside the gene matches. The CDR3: CASSGPGLAYNNEQFF. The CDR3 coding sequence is TGTGCCAGCAGCGGACCGGGACTAGCGTATAACAATGAGCAGTTCTTC.

CDR3: CASSNHWTSNYGYTF. In nucleotides, the CDR3 is TGTGCCAGCAGTAATCATTGGACTTCTAACTATGGCTACACCTTC. J is TRBJ1-2 and V is TRBV6-1; D gene ambiguous. V gave up 5 bases and J gave up 0 bases, with 13 bases separating them. This CDR3 has 15 amino acids. Germline-derived CDR1 and CDR2 are MNHNS and SASEGT.

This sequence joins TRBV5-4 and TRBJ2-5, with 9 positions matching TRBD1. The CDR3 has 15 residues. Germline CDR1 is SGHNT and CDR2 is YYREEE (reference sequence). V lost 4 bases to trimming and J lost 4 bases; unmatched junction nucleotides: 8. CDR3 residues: CASSGGTGRAETQYF. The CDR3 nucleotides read TGTGCCAGCAGCGGAGGGACAGGGAGGGCAGAGACCCAGTACTTC.

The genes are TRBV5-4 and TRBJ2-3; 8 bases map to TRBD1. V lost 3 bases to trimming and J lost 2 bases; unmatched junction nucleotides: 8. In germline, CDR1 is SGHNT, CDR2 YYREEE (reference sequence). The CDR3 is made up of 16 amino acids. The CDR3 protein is CASSSSGTGDTDTQYF. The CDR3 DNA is TGTGCCAGCAGCTCCTCCGGGACAGGCGACACAGATACGCAGTATTTT.

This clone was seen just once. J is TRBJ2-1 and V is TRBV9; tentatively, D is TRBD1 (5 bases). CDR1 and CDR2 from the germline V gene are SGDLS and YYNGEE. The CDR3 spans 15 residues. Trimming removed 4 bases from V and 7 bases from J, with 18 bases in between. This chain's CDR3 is CASSLSYLQANEQFF. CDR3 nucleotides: TGTGCCAGCAGCTTATCTTACTTACAGGCGAATGAGCAGTTCTTC. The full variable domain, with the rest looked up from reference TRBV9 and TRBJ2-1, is DSGVTQTPKHLITATGQRVTLRCSPRSGDLSVYWYQQSLDQGLQFLIQYYNGEERAKGNILERFSAQQFPDLHSELNLSSLELGDSALYFCASSLSYLQANEQFFGPGTRLTVL.

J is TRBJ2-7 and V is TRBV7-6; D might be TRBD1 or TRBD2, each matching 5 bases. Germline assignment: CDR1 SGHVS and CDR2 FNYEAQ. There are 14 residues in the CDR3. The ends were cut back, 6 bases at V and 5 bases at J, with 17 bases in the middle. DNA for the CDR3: TGTGCCAGCAGAAGGGACGGGGCCGCTAACGAGCAGTACTTC. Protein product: CASRRDGAANEQYF. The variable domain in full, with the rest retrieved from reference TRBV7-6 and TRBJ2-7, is GAGVSQSPRYKVTKRGQDVALRCDPISGHVSLYWYRQALGQGPEFLTYFNYEAQQDKSGLPNDRFSAERPEGSISTLTIQRTEQRDSAMYRCASRRDGAANEQYFGPGTRLTVT.

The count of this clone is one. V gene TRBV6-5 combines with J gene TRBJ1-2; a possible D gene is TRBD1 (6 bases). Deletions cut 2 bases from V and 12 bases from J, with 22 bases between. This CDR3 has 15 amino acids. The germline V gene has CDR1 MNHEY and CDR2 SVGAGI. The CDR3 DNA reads TGTGCCAGCAGTTACCTCTCCAGGACAGAGTTGAAACACACCTTC. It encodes CASSYLSRTELKHTF.

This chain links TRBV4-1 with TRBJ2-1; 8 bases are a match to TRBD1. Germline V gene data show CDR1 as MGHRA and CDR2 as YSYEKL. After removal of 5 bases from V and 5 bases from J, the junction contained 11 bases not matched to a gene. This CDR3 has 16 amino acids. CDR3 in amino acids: CASSGRTGSRDNEQFF. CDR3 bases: TGCGCCAGCAGCGGACGGACAGGGAGCCGAGACAATGAGCAGTTCTTC.

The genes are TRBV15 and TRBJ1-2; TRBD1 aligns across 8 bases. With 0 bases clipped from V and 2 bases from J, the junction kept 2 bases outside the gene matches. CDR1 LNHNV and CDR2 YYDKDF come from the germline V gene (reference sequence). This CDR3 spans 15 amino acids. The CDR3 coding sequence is TGTGCCACCAGCAGAGACCGGACAGGGAACTATGGCTACACCTTC. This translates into CATSRDRTGNYGYTF.

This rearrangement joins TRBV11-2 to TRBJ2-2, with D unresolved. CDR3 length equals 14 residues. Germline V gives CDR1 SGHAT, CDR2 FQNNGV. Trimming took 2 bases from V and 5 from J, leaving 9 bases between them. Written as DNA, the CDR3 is TGTGCCAGCAGCTTACTGGGCTCTACCGGGGAGCTGTTTTTT. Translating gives CASSLLGSTGELFF.

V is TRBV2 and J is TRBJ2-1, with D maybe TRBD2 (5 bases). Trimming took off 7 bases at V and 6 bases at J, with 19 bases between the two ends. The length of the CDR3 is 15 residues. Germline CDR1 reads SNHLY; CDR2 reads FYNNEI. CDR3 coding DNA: TGTGCCAGCATCCGGACCTTGCCGGCGGGCAATGAGCAGTTCTTC. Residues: CASIRTLPAGNEQFF.

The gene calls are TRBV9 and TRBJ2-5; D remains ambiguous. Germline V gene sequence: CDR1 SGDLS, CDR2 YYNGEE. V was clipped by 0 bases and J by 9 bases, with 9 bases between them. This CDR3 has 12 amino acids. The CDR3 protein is CASSVEWGAQYF. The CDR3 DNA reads TGTGCCAGCAGCGTAGAGTGGGGTGCCCAGTACTTC.

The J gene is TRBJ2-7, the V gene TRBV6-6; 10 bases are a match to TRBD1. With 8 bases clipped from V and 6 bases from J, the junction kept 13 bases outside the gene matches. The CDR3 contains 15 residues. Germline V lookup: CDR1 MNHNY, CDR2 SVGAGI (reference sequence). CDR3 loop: CASVPGQGSLAEQYF. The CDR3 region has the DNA TGTGCCAGCGTACCGGGACAGGGGAGTCTCGCCGAGCAGTACTTC.

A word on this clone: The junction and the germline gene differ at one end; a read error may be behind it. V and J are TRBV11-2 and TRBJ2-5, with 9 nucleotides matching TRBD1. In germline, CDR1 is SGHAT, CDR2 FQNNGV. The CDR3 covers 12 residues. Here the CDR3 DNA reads TGTGCCAGCAGCACTCTAGACAGGGGGGTTCACTTC. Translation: CASSTLDRGVHF.